The 9 T cell receptor beta chains in this list originate from one sample, sequenced in a study of T cells in Graves' hyperthyroidism and ophthalmopathy. RNA transcripts were the template for amplifying TCR beta CDR3 regions. Primed by the HTBI set, a first-round RT-PCR was run on the TCR CDR3. TCRdb re-called the multiplex PCR reads through MiXCR, storing one row per CDR3 protein. The top ten clones hold around a fifth of a sample with 450,000 to 700,000 distinct CDR3 sequences, about 43% of them seen once. The sequenced sample was peripheral blood or thyroid tissue (not recorded which). The source is an adult woman with Graves' disease, either hyperthyroidism or ophthalmopathy (not recorded which).

In this sample, this clonotype turned up a few times. This chain joins TRBV20-1 and TRBJ2-5; D is ambiguous. Germline assignment: CDR1 DFQATT and CDR2 SNEGSKA (reference sequence). The CDR3 is 12 residues long. Trimming removed 6 bases at V and 4 bases at J, with 12 bases between. CDR3 protein: CSASPLRETQYF. DNA of the CDR3: TGCAGTGCCTCGCCCTTGAGAGAGACCCAGTACTTC.

This clonotype occurred many times. This sequence joins TRBV6-6 and TRBJ2-2; 13 nucleotides align to TRBD2. The CDR3 spans 14 residues. With V trimmed by 6 bases and J by 8 bases, 3 bases remained unmatched. Germline values: CDR1 MNHNY, CDR2 SVGAGI (reference sequence). CDR3 protein: CASSSTSGRGELFF. DNA for the CDR3: TGTGCCAGCAGCTCGACTAGCGGGAGGGGGGAGCTGTTTTTT.

V and J are TRBV7-9 and TRBJ2-7; D might be TRBD1 or TRBD2, each matching 5 bases. There are 13 residues in the CDR3. Germline CDR1 is SEHNR and CDR2 is FQNEAQ (reference sequence). Trimming left V 3 bases short and J 6 bases short, with 12 bases between. CDR3 sequence (DNA): TGTGCCAGCAGCTTGGATCGGGGCTTCGAGCAGTACTTC. This sequence encodes CASSLDRGFEQYF. Looking up the rest from reference TRBV7-9 and TRBJ2-7 gives the full variable domain: DTGVSQNPRHKITKRGQNVTFRCDPISEHNRLYWYRQTLGQGPEFLTYFQNEAQLEKSRLLSDRFSAERPKGSFSTLEIQRTEQGDSAMYLCASSLDRGFEQYFGPGTRLTVT.

V gene TRBV24-1 combines with J gene TRBJ2-2; TRBD1 matches 7 bases. The V and J ends lost 3 bases and 6 bases, in that order; junction bases with no gene match: 9. The CDR3 runs to 16 residues. The germline V gene has CDR1 KGHDR and CDR2 SFDVKD. CDR3 sequence reads: CATSDRTGGISGELFF. CDR3 nucleotide sequence: TGTGCCACCAGTGATCGGACAGGCGGTATATCCGGGGAGCTGTTTTTT.

The table lists this clonotype with many counts. The chain has TRBV5-1 and TRBJ2-2, with TRBD1 matching over 7 bases. CDR3 length: 14 residues. The ends lost 5 bases at V and 5 bases at J; junction bases unmatched: 6. The germline V gene has CDR1 SGHRS and CDR2 YFSETQ. Written as DNA, the CDR3 is TGCGCCAGCAGACAGACAGGGCGGACCGGGGAGCTGTTTTTT. Protein product: CASRQTGRTGELFF.

This chain connects TRBV20-1 to TRBJ2-7; TRBD2 might be the D (5 bases). The CDR3 totals 13 residues. Per the germline V gene, CDR1 is DFQATT and CDR2 is SNEGSKA (reference sequence). V was shortened by 1 base and J by 3 bases, with 10 bases between the two germline ends. CDR3 sequence (DNA): TGCAGTGCTAGAGTTTGGGGAGACTACGAGCAGTACTTC. It specifies CSARVWGDYEQYF.

CDR3 in amino acids: CAISESNRGDQPQHF. The CDR3 nucleotides are TGTGCCATCAGTGAGTCGAACCGGGGTGACCAGCCCCAGCATTTT. The chain has TRBV10-3 and TRBJ1-5, with D hard to call. The CDR3 is 15 residues long. Trimming took 0 bases from V and 7 from J, leaving 13 bases between them. Germline V gene lookup returns CDR1 ENHRY and CDR2 SYGVKD.

The chain joins TRBV6-1 to TRBJ2-5; the D gene is possibly TRBD1 (6 bases). CDR1 and CDR2 (germline): MNHNS, SASEGT. Trimming left V 6 bases short and J 7 bases short, with 18 bases between. The CDR3 is made up of 14 amino acids. CDR3 bases: TGTGCCAGCAGGCAGGGGACGGAAGGTGGGACCCAGTACTTC. This codes for CASRQGTEGGTQYF.

There are many counts of this clonotype. The gene calls are TRBV24-1 and TRBJ2-2; D not certain. V shed 4 bases and J shed 4 bases, with 12 bases lying between them. The CDR3 is made up of 15 amino acids. The germline gives CDR1 KGHDR, CDR2 SFDVKD. CDR3 in DNA: TGTGCCACCAGTGAGGCCGGGCACCTCACCGGGGAGCTGTTTTTT. Protein: CATSEAGHLTGELFF.